The 21 T cell receptor beta chains reported below all come from one sample, sequenced in a study of cytomegalovirus exposure and HLA in healthy donors. PCR primers comprised 60 Vbeta and 13 Jbeta primers. TCRdb keeps only in-frame clones here, not all; method: immunoSEQ multiplex PCR. This sample has fewer than 150,000 clones; 75% to 90% occur once, and the top ten carry approximately 1.1%. Material for sequencing was PBMCs. The receptors derive from a female donor in good health and CMV-seronegative.

As for this clone: This sample includes further DNA sequences coding for the same CDR3. The genes are TRBV29-1 and TRBJ2-7; 7 nucleotides match TRBD2. V dropped 0 bases and J dropped 4; count of bases not matched to a gene: 3. CDR3 size: 13 residues. Germline V gene data show CDR1 as SQVTM and CDR2 as ANQGSEA. DNA for the CDR3: TGCAGCGTTGAAGAAGGGGAGGGGTACGAGCAGTACTTC. It yields the protein CSVEEGEGYEQYF.

This clone has just one count. This sequence joins TRBV2 and TRBJ1-2; the D gene is possibly TRBD1 (5 bases). The V end lost 7 bases, the J end lost 2 bases, and 14 bases lay between the germline ends. The CDR3 totals 14 residues. The germline CDR1 and CDR2 sequences are SNHLY and FYNNEI. CDR3 nucleotides: TGTGCCAGCAAAAGGGGTGATAGCAACTATGGCTACACCTTC. It specifies CASKRGDSNYGYTF.

The chain combines TRBV29-1 with TRBJ1-1, with 8 bases lining up with TRBD1. There are 12 residues in the CDR3. The germline V gene encodes CDR1 SQVTM and CDR2 ANQGSEA. With V trimmed by 3 bases and J by 5 bases, 2 bases remained unmatched. For the CDR3, the DNA is TGCAGCGTTGAGACAGGGGAAACTGAAGCTTTCTTT. Residues: CSVETGETEAFF. Full variable domain (outside the CDR3, taken from reference TRBV29-1 and TRBJ1-1): SAVISQKPSRDICQRGTSLTIQCQVDSQVTMMFWYRQQPGQSLTLIATANQGSEATYESGFVIDKFPISRPNLTFSTLTVSNMSPEDSSIYLCSVETGETEAFFGQGTRLTVV.

V gene TRBV10-2 combines with J gene TRBJ2-6, with D possibly being TRBD1 (5 bases). This CDR3 has 15 residues. V lost 7 bases to trimming and J lost 0 bases, with 10 bases between them. CDR1 is WSHSY, CDR2 SAAADI, per germline. The DNA for the CDR3 is TGCGCCAGCAATGGGGCCTCCTCTGGGGCCAACGTCCTGACTTTC. Translating gives CASNGASSGANVLTF.

In this sample, this clone turned up once. V and J are TRBV27 and TRBJ1-1, with 11 bases that match TRBD1. The ends lost 8 bases at V and 6 bases at J; junction bases unmatched: 11. Germline V gene data show CDR1 as MNHEY and CDR2 as SMNVEV (reference sequence). This CDR3 has 15 amino acids. CDR3 amino acids: CASRSLGQGAAEAFF. The CDR3 DNA sequence: TGTGCCAGCCGCTCCCTCGGACAGGGGGCTGCTGAAGCTTTCTTT.

V gene TRBV28 combines with J gene TRBJ1-2, with TRBD1 matching 8 bases. The length of the CDR3 is 13 residues. The V gene end was trimmed by 7 bases and the J gene end by 7 bases; junction bases not matched to a gene: 8. Germline lookup yields CDR1 MDHEN and CDR2 SYDVKM. Here the CDR3 DNA reads TGTGCCAGCACCTCGGACAGGGCGGGTGGCTACACCTTC. Protein sequence: CASTSDRAGGYTF.

CDR3 residues: CAWSLGSSYEQYF. In DNA form, the CDR3 reads TGTGCCTGGAGTCTCGGGAGTTCCTACGAGCAGTACTTC. The chain has TRBV30 and TRBJ2-7; D perhaps matches TRBD2 (6 bases). Germline CDR1 and CDR2: GTSNPN and SVGIG (reference sequence). The V end lost 2 bases, the J end lost 1 base, and 9 bases lay between the germline ends. This CDR3 has 13 residues.

This clone was found once. The genes are TRBV28 and TRBJ1-3; 7 nucleotides align to TRBD1. The CDR3 covers 16 residues. Per germline, CDR1 MDHEN and CDR2 SYDVKM. V was pared by 6 bases and J by 2 bases, with 10 bases of the junction left unmatched. The CDR3 nucleotides are TGTGCCAGCAGCGACCGGGACAGAGGACCTGGAAACACCATATATTTT. It translates to CASSDRDRGPGNTIYF.

CDR3 DNA sequence: TGCGCCAGCAGATCAGTGGGGGAGGTGGCGCAGTATTTT. Translating it yields CASRSVGEVAQYF. The V and J genes are TRBV5-1 and TRBJ2-3; the D gene is possibly TRBD2 (6 bases). With 5 bases removed from V and 10 bases from J, the gap between germline ends came to 17 bases. CDR1 SGHRS and CDR2 YFSETQ come from the germline V gene. This CDR3 comprises 13 residues.

This clone was seen only a few times. J is TRBJ2-7 and V is TRBV18; tentatively, D is TRBD1 (5 bases). The length of the CDR3 is 15 residues. The germline CDR1 and CDR2 sequences are KGHSH and LQKENI. Trimming took off 6 bases at V and 0 bases at J, with 15 bases between the two ends. The CDR3 loop reads CASSQARQSSYEQYF. CDR3 DNA: TGTGCCAGCTCGCAAGCACGACAGAGCTCCTACGAGCAGTACTTC.

This sequence joins TRBV27 and TRBJ2-7; TRBD1 agrees at 10 bases. Per germline, CDR1 MNHEY and CDR2 SMNVEV (reference sequence). CDR3 size: 13 residues. Trimming at V came to 6 bases and at J to 4 bases, leaving 3 bases not matched to a gene. The CDR3 coding sequence is TGTGCCAGCAGGGACAGGGGGATATACGAGCAGTACTTC. Protein product: CASRDRGIYEQYF.

The rearrangement joins TRBV4-2 to TRBJ2-1, with 8 bases identical to TRBD2. V shed 3 bases, J shed 0 bases, and the junction held 7 bases outside the gene matches. CDR1 and CDR2 from the germline V gene are LGHNA and YNFKEQ. The CDR3 loop spans 17 amino acids. This CDR3 reads CASSHPRGGYSYNEQFF. Written as DNA, the CDR3 is TGTGCCAGCAGCCATCCCCGGGGGGGGTACTCCTACAATGAGCAGTTCTTC.

This clone was counted a few times. The V and J genes are TRBV10-2 and TRBJ2-7; TRBD2 matches 11 bases. CDR3 size: 15 residues. V lost 4 bases, J lost 4 bases, and 6 bases stayed unmatched. Germline CDR1 WSHSY, CDR2 SAAADI. CDR3 sequence reads: CASSALAGGKYEQYF. The CDR3 region has the DNA TGCGCCAGCAGTGCGCTAGCGGGGGGTAAATACGAGCAGTACTTC.

This clone was seen once. The CDR3 loop is CASSTGTEGGYSEKLFF. In DNA, the CDR3 is TGTGCCAGCAGCACCGGGACCGAAGGGGGATATAGTGAAAAACTGTTTTTT. V usage is TRBV7-9 and J usage is TRBJ1-4; D possibly corresponds to TRBD1 (6 bases). CDR1 SEHNR and CDR2 FQNEAQ come from the germline V gene (reference sequence). V dropped 5 bases and J dropped 7 bases, with 23 bases sitting between them. CDR3 length: 17 amino acids.

This chain links TRBV11-2 with TRBJ2-5, with 10 bases lining up with TRBD2. The CDR3 covers 16 residues. The V gene's germline CDR1 is SGHAT and CDR2 FQNNGV. With 2 bases clipped from V and 4 bases from J, the junction kept 7 bases outside the gene matches. CDR3 DNA: TGTGCCAGCAGCTTAAAGTCTAGCGGGAGTGGAGAGACCCAGTACTTC. Its protein is CASSLKSSGSGETQYF.

The chain has TRBV30 and TRBJ1-5; 7 bases align to TRBD1. Germline trimming cut 1 base from V and 5 bases from J; bases unmatched to any gene: 5. This CDR3 comprises 14 residues. Germline V CDR1 and CDR2: GTSNPN, SVGIG (reference sequence). The CDR3 sequence is CAWSAGQRYQPQHF. Written as DNA, the CDR3 is TGTGCCTGGAGTGCGGGACAGAGGTATCAGCCCCAGCATTTT.

The rearrangement links TRBV7-9 to TRBJ2-6; D may be TRBD2 (6 bases). V was cut by 3 bases and J by 0 bases, with 9 bases left in between. The CDR3 runs 16 residues. Germline V gene lookup returns CDR1 SEHNR and CDR2 FQNEAQ (reference sequence). The CDR3 bases are TGTGCCAGCAGCTTGGGACTGAGCTCTGGGGCCAACGTCCTGACTTTC. It translates to CASSLGLSSGANVLTF.

This rearrangement joins TRBV28 to TRBJ2-1; the match to TRBD1 covers 7 bases. There are 13 residues in the CDR3. V lost 6 bases and J lost 4; bases outside the gene matches: 3. Germline values: CDR1 MDHEN, CDR2 SYDVKM. The CDR3 region is CASRLQGYNEQFF. The CDR3 nucleotides read TGTGCCAGCAGGCTACAGGGGTACAATGAGCAGTTCTTC.

The genes are TRBV27 and TRBJ2-7; 8 positions match TRBD2. The CDR3 sequence is 15 residues long. With V trimmed by 6 bases and J by 0 bases, 7 bases remained unmatched. Germline V lookup: CDR1 MNHEY, CDR2 SMNVEV (reference sequence). CDR3 residues: CASSTLAGRSYEQYF. The DNA for the CDR3 is TGTGCCAGCAGCACGCTAGCGGGCCGCTCCTACGAGCAGTACTTC.

The V call is TRBV4-1, the J call TRBJ1-4; the match to TRBD1 covers 7 bases. The CDR3 consists of 17 residues. Per the germline V gene, CDR1 is MGHRA and CDR2 is YSYEKL. Losses at the gene ends were 7 bases for V and 2 bases for J; bases not matched to a gene: 13. The CDR3 DNA follows: TGCGCCAGCACCCCACAGGGGCCGTTTTTGACTAATGAAAAACTGTTTTTT. Encoded protein: CASTPQGPFLTNEKLFF.

The V call is TRBV2, the J call TRBJ1-3, with 7 bases matching TRBD1. The germline gives CDR1 SNHLY, CDR2 FYNNEI. V shed 10 bases and J 3 bases; nucleotides not matched to a gene: 21. The CDR3 has 18 amino acids. For the CDR3, the DNA is TGTGCCACCCTTCAGCGACAGGGCCCAGGCAGAGGTGGAAACACCATATATTTT. It encodes CATLQRQGPGRGGNTIYF.